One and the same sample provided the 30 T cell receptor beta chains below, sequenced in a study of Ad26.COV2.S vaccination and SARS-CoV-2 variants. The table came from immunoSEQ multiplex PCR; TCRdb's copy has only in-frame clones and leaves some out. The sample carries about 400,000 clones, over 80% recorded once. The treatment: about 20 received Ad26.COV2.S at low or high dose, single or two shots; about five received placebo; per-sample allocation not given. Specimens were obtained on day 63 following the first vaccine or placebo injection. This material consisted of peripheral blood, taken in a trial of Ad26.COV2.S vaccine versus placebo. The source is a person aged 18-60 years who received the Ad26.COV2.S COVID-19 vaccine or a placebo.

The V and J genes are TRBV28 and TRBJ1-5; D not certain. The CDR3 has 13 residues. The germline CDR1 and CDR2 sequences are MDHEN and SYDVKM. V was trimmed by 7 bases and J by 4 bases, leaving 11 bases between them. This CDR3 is CASTRVRNQPQHF. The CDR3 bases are TGTGCCAGCACGCGGGTGCGGAATCAGCCCCAGCATTTT.

CDR3 loop: CASSPPSGGLTYEQYF. CDR3 DNA: TGTGCCAGCTCACCACCTAGCGGGGGGCTCACCTACGAGCAGTACTTC. The chain combines TRBV18 with TRBJ2-7; 10 nucleotides match TRBD2. The CDR3 is 16 residues long. Trimming cost V 0 bases and J 2 bases; bases outside gene matches: 4. In germline, CDR1 is KGHSH, CDR2 LQKENI. The variable domain in full, completed from reference TRBV18 and TRBJ2-7, reads NAGVMQNPRHLVRRRGQEARLRCSPMKGHSHVYWYRQLPEEGLKFMVYLQKENIIDESGMPKERFSAEFPKEGPSILRIQQVVRGDSAAYFCASSPPSGGLTYEQYFGPGTRLTVT.

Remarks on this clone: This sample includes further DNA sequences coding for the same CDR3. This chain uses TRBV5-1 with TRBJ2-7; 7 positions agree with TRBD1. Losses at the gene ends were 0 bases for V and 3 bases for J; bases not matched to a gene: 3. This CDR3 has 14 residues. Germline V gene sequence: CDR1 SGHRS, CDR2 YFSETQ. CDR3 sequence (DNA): TGCGCCAGCAGCTTGGACAGGGGACACTACGAGCAGTACTTC. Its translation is CASSLDRGHYEQYF.

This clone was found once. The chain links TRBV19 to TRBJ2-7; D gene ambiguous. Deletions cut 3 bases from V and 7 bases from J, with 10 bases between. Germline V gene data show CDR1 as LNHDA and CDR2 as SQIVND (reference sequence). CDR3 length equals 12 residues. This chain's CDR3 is CASSMAGLEQYF. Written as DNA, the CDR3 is TGTGCCAGTAGTATGGCAGGCTTGGAGCAGTACTTC. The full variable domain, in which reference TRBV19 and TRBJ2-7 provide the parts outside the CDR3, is DGGITQSPKYLFRKEGQNVTLSCEQNLNHDAMYWYRQDPGQGLRLIYYSQIVNDFQKGDIAEGYSVSREKKESFPLTVTSAQKNPTAFYLCASSMAGLEQYFGPGTRLTVT.

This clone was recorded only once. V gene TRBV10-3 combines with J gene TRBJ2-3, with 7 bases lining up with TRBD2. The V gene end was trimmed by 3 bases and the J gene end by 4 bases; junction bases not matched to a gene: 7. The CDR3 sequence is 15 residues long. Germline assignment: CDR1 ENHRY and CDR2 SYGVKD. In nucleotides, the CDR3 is TGTGCCATCAGTGATCCAACTAGCGCCCCAGATACGCAGTATTTT. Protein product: CAISDPTSAPDTQYF.

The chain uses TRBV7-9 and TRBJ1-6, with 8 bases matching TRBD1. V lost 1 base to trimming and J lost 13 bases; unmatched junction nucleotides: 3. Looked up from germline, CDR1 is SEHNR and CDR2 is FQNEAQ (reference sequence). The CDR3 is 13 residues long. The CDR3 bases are TGTGCCAGCAGCTTAGGGACAGGGTTGCCCCTCCACTTT. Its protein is CASSLGTGLPLHF.

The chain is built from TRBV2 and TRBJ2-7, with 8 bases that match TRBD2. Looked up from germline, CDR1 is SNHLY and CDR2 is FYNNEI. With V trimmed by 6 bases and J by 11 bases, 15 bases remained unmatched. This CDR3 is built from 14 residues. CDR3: CASRDRAGAHPEYF. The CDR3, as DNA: TGTGCCAGCAGGGATCGAGCGGGGGCCCACCCGGAGTACTTC.

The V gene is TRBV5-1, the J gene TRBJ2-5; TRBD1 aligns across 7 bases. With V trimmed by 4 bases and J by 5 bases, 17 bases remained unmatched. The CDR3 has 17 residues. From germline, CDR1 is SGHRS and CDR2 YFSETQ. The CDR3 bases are TGCGCCAGCAGCCACCCGGACAGGTCCCCACTTTCTGAGACCCAGTACTTC. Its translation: CASSHPDRSPLSETQYF.

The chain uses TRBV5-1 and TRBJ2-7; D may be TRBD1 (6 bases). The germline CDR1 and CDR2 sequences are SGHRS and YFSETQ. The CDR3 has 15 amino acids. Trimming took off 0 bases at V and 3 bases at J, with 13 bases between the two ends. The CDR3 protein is CASSLEQGIIYEQYF. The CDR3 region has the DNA TGCGCCAGCAGCTTGGAACAGGGTATTATCTACGAGCAGTACTTC.

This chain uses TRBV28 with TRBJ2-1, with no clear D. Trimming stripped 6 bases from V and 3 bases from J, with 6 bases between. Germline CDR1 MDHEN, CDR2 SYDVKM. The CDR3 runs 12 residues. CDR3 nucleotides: TGTGCCAGCAGGTCAGACTACAATGAGCAGTTCTTC. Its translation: CASRSDYNEQFF.

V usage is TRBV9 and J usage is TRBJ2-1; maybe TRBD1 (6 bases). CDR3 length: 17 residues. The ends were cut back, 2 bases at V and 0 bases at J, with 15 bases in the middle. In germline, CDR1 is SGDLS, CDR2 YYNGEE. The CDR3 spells CASSVTAGTNSYNEQFF. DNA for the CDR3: TGTGCCAGCAGCGTTACGGCTGGGACAAACTCCTACAATGAGCAGTTCTTC.

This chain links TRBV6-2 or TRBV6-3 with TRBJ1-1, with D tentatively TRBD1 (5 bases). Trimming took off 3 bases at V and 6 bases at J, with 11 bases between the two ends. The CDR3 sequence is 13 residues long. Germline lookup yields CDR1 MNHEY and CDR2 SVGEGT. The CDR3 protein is CASSYWGGAEAFF. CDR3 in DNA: TGTGCCAGCAGTTATTGGGGGGGGGCTGAAGCTTTCTTT.

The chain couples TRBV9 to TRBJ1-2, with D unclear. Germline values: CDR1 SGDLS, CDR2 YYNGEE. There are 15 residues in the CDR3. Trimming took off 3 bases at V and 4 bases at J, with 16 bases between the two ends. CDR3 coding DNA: TGTGCCAGCAGCGAAAACCGGCAGGCGGTCTATGGCTACACCTTC. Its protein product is CASSENRQAVYGYTF.

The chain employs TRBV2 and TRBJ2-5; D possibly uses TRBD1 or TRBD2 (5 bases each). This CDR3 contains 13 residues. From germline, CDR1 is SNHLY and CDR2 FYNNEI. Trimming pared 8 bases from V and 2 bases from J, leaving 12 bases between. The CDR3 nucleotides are TGTGCCAGCCATAGGGACGTACAAGAGACCCAGTACTTC. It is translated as CASHRDVQETQYF.

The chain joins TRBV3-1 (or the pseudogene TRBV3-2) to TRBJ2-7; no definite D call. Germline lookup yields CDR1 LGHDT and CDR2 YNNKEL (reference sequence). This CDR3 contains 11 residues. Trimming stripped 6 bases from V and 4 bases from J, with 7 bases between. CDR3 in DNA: TGTGCCAGCAGTTATCGGTACGAGCAGTACTTC. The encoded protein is CASSYRYEQYF.

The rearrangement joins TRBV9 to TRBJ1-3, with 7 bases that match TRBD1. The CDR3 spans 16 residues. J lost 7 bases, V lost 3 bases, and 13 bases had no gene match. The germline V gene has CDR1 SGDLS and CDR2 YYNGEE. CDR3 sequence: CASSALLGGFTNTIYF. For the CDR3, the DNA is TGTGCCAGCAGCGCCCTATTAGGGGGCTTTACGAACACCATATATTTT.

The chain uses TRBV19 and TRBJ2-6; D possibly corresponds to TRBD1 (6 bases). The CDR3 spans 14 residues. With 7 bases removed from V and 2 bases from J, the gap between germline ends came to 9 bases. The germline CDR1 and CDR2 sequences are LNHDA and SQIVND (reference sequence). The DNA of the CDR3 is TGTGCCAGTAAGAGGGGGACTGGGGCCAACGTCCTGACTTTC. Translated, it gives CASKRGTGANVLTF.

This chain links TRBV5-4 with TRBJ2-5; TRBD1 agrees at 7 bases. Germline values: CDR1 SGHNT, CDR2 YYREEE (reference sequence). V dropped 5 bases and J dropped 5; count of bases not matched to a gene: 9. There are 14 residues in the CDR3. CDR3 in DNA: TGTGCCAGCAGTTTACAGGGGTTTGGGGAGACCCAGTACTTC. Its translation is CASSLQGFGETQYF. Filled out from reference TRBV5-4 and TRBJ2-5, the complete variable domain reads ETGVTQSPTHLIKTRGQQVTLRCSSQSGHNTVSWYQQALGQGPQFIFQYYREEENGRGNFPPRFSGLQFPNYSSELNVNALELDDSALYLCASSLQGFGETQYFGPGTRLLVL.

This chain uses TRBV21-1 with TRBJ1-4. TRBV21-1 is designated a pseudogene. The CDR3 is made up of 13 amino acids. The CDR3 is CASTKERGEKLFF. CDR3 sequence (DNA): TGTGCCAGCACCAAAGAGAGGGGTGAAAAACTGTTTTTT.

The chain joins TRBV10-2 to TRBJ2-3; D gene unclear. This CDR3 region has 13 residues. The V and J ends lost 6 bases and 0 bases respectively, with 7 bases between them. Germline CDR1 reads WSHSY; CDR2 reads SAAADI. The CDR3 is CASRADSTDTQYF. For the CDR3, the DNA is TGCGCCAGCAGGGCGGACAGCACAGATACGCAGTATTTT.

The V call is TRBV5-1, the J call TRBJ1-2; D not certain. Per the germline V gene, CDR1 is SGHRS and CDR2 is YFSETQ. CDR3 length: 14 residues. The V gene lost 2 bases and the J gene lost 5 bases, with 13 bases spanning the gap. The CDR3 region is CASSFSDQNYGYTF. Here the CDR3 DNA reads TGCGCCAGCAGCTTTTCCGACCAGAATTATGGCTACACCTTC.

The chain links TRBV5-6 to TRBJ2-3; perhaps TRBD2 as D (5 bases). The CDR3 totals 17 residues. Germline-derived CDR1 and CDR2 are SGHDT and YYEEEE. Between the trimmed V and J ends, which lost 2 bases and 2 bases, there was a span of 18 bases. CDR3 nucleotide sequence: TGTGCCAGCAGCTTTCTTGAGATTCAGCGGTCCACAGATACGCAGTATTTT. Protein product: CASSFLEIQRSTDTQYF.

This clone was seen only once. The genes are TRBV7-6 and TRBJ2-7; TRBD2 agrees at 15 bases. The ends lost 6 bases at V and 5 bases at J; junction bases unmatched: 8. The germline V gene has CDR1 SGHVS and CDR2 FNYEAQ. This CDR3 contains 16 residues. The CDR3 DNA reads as TGTGCCAGCAGAAGAGGGACTAGCGGGGGGATGGACGAGCAGTACTTC. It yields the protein CASRRGTSGGMDEQYF.

This CDR3 reads CASSSRLFNEKLFF. CDR3 coding DNA: TGTGCCAGCAGTTCAAGGCTCTTTAATGAAAAACTGTTTTTT. V gene TRBV27 combines with J gene TRBJ1-4; the D is unclear. V lost 4 bases and J 4 bases, leaving 10 bases between the germline ends. This CDR3 region has 14 residues. Germline V gene data show CDR1 as MNHEY and CDR2 as SMNVEV (reference sequence).

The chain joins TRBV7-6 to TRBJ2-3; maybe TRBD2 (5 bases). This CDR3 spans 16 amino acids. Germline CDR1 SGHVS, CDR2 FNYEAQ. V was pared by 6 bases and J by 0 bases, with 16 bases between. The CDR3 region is CASSSLGEGSTDTQYF. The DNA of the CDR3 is TGTGCCAGCAGTTCTCTCGGCGAGGGAAGCACAGATACGCAGTATTTT. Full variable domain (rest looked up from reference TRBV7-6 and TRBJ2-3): GAGVSQSPRYKVTKRGQDVALRCDPISGHVSLYWYRQALGQGPEFLTYFNYEAQQDKSGLPNDRFSAERPEGSISTLTIQRTEQRDSAMYRCASSSLGEGSTDTQYFGPGTRLTVL.

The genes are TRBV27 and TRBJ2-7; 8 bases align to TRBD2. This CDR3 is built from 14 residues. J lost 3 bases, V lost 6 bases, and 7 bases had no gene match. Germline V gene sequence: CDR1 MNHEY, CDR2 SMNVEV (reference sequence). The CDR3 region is CASSSTSGGYEQYF. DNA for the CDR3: TGTGCCAGCAGCTCAACTAGCGGTGGCTACGAGCAGTACTTC.

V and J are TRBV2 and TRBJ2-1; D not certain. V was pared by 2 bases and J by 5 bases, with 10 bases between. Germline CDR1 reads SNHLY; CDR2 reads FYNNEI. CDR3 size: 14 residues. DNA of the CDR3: TGTGCCAGCAGTGAATGGCAGGATGACAATGAGCAGTTCTTC. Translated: CASSEWQDDNEQFF.

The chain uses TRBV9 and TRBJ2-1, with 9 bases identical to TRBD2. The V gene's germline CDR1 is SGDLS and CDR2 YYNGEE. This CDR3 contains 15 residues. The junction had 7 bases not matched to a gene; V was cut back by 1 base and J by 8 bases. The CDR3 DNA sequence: TGTGCCAGCAGCGTAAGGGGACTAGCTTACGATGAGCAGTTCTTC. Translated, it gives CASSVRGLAYDEQFF. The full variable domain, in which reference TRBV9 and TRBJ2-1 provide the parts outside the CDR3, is DSGVTQTPKHLITATGQRVTLRCSPRSGDLSVYWYQQSLDQGLQFLIQYYNGEERAKGNILERFSAQQFPDLHSELNLSSLELGDSALYFCASSVRGLAYDEQFFGPGTRLTVL.

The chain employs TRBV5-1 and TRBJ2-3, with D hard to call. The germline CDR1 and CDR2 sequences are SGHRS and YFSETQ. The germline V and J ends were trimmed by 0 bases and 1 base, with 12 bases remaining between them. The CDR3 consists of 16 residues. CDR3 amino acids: CASSLGRVWGTDTQYF. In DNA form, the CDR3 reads TGCGCCAGCAGCTTGGGAAGGGTTTGGGGCACAGATACGCAGTATTTT. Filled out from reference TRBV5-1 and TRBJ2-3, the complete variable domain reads KAGVTQTPRYLIKTRGQQVTLSCSPISGHRSVSWYQQTPGQGLQFLFEYFSETQRNKGNFPGRFSGRQFSNSRSEMNVSTLELGDSALYLCASSLGRVWGTDTQYFGPGTRLTVL.

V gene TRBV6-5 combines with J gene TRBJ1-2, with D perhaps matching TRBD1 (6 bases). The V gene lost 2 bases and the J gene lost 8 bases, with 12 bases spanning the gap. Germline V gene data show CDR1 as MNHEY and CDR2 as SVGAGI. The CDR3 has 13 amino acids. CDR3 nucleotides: TGTGCCAGCAGTTACAGGGGGATGGGGGGCTACACCTTC. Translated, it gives CASSYRGMGGYTF.